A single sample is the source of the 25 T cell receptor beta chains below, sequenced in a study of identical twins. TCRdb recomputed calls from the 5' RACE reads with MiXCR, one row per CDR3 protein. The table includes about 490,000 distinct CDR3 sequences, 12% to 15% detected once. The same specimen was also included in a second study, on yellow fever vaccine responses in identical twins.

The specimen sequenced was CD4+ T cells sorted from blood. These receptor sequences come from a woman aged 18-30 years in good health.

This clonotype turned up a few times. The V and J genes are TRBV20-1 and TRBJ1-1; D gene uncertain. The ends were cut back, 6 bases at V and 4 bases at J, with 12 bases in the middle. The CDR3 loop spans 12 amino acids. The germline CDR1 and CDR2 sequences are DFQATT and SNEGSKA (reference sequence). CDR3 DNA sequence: TGCAGTGCCCTGGTGTTGAGCACTGAAGCTTTCTTT. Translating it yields CSALVLSTEAFF.

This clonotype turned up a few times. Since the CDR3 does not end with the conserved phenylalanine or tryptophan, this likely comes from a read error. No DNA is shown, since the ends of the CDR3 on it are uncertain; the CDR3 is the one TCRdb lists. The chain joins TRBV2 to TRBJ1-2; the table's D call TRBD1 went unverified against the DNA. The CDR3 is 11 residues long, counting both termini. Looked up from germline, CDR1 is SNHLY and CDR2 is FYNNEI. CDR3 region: CASSAGQTETI.

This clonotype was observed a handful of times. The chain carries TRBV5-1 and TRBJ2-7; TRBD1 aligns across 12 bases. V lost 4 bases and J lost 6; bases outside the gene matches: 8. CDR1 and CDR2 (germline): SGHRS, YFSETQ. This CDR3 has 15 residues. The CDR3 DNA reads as TGCGCCAGCAGCGAAGGGACAGGGGGCGCTTTCGAGCAGTACTTC. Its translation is CASSEGTGGAFEQYF. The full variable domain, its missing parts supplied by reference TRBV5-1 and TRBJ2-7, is KAGVTQTPRYLIKTRGQQVTLSCSPISGHRSVSWYQQTPGQGLQFLFEYFSETQRNKGNFPGRFSGRQFSNSRSEMNVSTLELGDSALYLCASSEGTGGAFEQYFGPGTRLTVT.

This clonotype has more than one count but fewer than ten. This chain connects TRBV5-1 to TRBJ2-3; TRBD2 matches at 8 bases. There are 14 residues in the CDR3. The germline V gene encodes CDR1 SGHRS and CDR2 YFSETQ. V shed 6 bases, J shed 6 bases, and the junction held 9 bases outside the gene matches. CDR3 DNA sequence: TGCGCCAGCATGGTCCGGACGGGAGGGGATACGCAGTATTTT. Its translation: CASMVRTGGDTQYF.

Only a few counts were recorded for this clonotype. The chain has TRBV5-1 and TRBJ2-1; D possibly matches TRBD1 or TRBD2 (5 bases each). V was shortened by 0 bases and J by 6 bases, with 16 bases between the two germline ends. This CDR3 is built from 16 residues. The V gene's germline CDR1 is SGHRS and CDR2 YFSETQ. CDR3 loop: CASSLDGTYQGNEQFF. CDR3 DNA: TGCGCCAGCAGCTTGGACGGGACGTATCAGGGCAATGAGCAGTTCTTC.

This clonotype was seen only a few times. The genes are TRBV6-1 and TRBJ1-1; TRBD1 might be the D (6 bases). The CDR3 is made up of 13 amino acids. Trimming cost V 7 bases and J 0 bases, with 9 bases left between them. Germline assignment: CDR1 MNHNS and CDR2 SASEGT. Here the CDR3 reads CASTDRLNTEAFF. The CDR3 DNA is TGTGCCAGCACCGACAGGTTGAACACTGAAGCTTTCTTT.

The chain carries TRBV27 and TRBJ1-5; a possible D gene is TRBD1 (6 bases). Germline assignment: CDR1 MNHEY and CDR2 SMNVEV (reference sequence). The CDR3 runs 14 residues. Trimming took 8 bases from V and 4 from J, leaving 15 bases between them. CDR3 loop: CASGQGRGNQPQHF. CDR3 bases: TGTGCCAGCGGGCAGGGGCGTGGGAATCAGCCCCAGCATTTT.

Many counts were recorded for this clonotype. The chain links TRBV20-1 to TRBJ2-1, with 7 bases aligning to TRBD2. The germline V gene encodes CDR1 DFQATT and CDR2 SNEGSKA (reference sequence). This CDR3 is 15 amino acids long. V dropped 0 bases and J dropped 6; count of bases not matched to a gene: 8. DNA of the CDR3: TGCAGTGCTAGAGATCGCGGCGGGAGCGGCAATGAGCAGTTCTTC. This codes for CSARDRGGSGNEQFF.

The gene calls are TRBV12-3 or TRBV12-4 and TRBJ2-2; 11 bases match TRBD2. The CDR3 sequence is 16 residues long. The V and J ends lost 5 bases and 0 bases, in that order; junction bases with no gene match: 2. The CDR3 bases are TGTGCCAGCAGTCGGACTAGCGGGCCGAACACCGGGGAGCTGTTTTTT. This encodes CASSRTSGPNTGELFF.

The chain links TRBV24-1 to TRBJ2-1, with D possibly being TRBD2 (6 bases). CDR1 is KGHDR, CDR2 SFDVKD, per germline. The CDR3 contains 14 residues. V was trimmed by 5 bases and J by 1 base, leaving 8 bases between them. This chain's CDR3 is CATSGAGSYNEQFF. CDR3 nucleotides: TGTGCCACCAGTGGGGCGGGATCCTACAATGAGCAGTTCTTC.

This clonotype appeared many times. CDR3 sequence: CASSLYAGNQPQHF. The CDR3 DNA reads TGTGCCAGCAGCTTATACGCGGGGAATCAGCCCCAGCATTTT. This rearrangement joins TRBV5-6 to TRBJ1-5, with D unclear. The CDR3 extends over 14 amino acids. V was trimmed by 2 bases and J by 4 bases, leaving 10 bases between them. Germline V gene lookup returns CDR1 SGHDT and CDR2 YYEEEE.

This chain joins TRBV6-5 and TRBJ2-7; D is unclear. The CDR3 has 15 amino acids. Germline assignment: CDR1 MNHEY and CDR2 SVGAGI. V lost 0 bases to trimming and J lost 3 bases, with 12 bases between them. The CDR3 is CASSYSPGNRYEQYF. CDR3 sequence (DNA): TGTGCCAGCAGTTACTCGCCAGGAAACCGCTACGAGCAGTACTTC.

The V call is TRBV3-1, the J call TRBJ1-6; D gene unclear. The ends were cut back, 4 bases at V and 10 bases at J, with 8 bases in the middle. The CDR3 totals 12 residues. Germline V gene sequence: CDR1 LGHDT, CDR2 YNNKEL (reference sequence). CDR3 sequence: CASSRGESPLHF. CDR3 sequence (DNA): TGTGCCAGCAGCCGTGGGGAATCACCCCTCCACTTT.

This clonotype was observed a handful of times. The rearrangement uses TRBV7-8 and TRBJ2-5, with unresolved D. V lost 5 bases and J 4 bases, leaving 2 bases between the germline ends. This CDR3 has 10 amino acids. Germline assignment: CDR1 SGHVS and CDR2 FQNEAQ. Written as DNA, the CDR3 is TGTGCCAGCAGCGTAGAGACCCAGTACTTC. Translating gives CASSVETQYF.

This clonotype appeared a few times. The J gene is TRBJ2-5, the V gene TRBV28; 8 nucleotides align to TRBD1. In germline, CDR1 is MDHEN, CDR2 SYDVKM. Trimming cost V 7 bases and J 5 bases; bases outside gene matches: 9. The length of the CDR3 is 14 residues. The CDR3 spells CASNTRTGMETQYF. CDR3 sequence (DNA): TGTGCCAGCAATACCCGGACAGGGATGGAGACCCAGTACTTC.

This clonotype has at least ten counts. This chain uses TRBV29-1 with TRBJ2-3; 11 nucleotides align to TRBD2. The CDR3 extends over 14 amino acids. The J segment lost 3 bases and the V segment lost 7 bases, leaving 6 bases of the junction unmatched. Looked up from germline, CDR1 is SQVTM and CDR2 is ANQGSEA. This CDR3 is CSAKLAGVTDTQYF. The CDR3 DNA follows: TGCAGCGCGAAACTAGCGGGAGTTACAGATACGCAGTATTTT.

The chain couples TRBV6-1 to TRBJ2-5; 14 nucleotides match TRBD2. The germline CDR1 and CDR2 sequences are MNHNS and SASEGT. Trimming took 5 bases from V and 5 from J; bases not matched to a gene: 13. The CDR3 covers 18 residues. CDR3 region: CASSPQGGLAGVGETQYF. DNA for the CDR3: TGTGCCAGCAGTCCCCAGGGGGGACTAGCGGGAGTTGGGGAGACCCAGTACTTC.

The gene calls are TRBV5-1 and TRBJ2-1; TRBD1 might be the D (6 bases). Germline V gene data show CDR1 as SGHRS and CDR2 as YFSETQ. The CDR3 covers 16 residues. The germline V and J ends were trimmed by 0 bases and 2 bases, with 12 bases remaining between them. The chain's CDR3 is CASSLGTGLTYNEQFF. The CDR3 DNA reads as TGCGCCAGCAGCTTGGGTACAGGGCTAACCTACAATGAGCAGTTCTTC.

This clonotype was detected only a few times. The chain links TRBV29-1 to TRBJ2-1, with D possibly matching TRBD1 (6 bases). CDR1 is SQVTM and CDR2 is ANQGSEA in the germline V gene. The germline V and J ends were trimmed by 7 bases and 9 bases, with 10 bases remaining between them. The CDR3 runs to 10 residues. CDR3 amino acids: CSGDTGEQFF. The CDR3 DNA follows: TGCAGCGGGGACACGGGTGAGCAGTTCTTC.

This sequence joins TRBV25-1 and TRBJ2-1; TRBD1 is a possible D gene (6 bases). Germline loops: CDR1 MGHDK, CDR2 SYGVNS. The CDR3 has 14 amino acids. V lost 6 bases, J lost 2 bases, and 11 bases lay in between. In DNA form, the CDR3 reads TGTGCCAGCAGATCAGGGGCCCCCTACAATGAGCAGTTCTTC. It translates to CASRSGAPYNEQFF.

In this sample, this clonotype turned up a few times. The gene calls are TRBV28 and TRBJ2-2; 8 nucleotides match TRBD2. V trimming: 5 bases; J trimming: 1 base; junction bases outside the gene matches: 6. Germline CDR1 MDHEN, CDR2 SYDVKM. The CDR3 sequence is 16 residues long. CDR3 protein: CASSPAGLENTGELFF. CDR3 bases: TGTGCCAGCAGTCCGGCGGGACTAGAGAACACCGGGGAGCTGTTTTTT.

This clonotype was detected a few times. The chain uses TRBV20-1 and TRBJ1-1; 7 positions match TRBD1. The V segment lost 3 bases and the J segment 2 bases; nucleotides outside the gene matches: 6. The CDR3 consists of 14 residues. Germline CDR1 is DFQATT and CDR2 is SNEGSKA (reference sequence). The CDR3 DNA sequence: TGCAGTGCTAGCCGACAGGGATCCAACACTGAAGCTTTCTTT. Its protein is CSASRQGSNTEAFF.

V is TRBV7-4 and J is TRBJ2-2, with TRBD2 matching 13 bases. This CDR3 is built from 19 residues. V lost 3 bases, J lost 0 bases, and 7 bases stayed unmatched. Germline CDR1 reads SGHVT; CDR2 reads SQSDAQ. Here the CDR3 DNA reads TGTGCCAGCAGCTTGGTGGGACTAGCGGGGAGTCCGAACACCGGGGAGCTGTTTTTT. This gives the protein CASSLVGLAGSPNTGELFF.

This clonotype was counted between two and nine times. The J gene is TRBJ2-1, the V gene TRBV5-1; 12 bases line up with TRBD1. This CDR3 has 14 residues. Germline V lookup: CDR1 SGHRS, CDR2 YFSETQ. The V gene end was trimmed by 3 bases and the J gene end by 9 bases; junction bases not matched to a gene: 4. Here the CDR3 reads CASSSGTGGIEQFF. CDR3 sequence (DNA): TGCGCCAGCAGCTCCGGGACAGGGGGCATTGAGCAGTTCTTC.

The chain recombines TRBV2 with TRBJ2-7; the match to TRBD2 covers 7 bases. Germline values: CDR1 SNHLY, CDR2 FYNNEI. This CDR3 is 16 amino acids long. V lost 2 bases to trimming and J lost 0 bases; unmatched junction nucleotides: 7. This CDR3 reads CASSERPSGASYEQYF. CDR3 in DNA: TGTGCCAGCAGTGAAAGGCCTAGCGGAGCCTCCTACGAGCAGTACTTC.